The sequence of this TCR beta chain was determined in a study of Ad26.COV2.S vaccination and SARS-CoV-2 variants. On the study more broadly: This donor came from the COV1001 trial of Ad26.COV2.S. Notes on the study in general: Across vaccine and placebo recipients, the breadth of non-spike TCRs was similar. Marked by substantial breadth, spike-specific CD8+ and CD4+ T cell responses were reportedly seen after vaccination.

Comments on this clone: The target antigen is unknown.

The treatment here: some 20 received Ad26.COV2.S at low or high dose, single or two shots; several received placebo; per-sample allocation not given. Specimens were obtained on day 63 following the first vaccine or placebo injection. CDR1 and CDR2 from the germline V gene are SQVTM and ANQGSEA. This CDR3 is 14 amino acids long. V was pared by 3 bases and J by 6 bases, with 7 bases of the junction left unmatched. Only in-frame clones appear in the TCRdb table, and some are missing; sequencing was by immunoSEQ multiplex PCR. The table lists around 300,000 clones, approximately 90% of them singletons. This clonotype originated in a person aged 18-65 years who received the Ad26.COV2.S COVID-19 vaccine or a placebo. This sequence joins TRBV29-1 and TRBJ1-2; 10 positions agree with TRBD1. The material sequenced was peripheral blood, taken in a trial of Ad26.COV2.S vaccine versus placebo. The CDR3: CSVDGTGEGNGYTF. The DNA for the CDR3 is TGCAGCGTTGACGGGACAGGGGAGGGAAATGGCTACACCTTC.